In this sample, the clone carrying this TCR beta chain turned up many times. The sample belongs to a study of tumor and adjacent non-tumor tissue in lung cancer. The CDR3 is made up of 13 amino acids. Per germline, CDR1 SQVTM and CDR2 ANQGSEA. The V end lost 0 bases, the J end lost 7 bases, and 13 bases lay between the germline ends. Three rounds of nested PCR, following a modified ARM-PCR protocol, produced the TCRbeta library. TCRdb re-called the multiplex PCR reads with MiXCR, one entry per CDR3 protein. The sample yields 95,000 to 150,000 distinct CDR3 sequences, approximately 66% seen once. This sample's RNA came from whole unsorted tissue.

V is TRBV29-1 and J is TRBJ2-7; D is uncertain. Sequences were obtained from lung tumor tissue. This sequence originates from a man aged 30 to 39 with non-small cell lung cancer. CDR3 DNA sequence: TGCAGCGTTGAAGACACCGTAGGAAGAGAGCAGTACTTC. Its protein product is CSVEDTVGREQYF.